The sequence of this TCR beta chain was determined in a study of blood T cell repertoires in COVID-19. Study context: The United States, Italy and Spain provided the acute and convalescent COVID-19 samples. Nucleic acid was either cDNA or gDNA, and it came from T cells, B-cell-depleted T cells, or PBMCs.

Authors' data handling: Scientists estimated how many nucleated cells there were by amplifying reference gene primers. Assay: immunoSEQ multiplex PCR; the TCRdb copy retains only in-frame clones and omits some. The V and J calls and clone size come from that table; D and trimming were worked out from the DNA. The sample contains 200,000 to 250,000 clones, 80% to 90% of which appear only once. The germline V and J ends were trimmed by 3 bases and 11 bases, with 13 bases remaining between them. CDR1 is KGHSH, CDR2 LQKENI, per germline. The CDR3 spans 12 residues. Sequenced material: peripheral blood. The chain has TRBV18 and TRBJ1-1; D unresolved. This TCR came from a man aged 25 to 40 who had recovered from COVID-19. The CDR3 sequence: CASSPRPPRAFF. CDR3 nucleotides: TGTGCCAGCTCACCCCGACCGCCGAGGGCTTTCTTT.